These T cell receptor beta chains were read from a single sample in a study of cytomegalovirus exposure and HLA in healthy donors. Libraries were prepared by immunoSEQ multiplex PCR; TCRdb keeps only in-frame clonotypes and omits some of them. The top ten clones hold about 8% of a sample with around 110,000 clones, around 66% of them seen once. The specimen sequenced was PBMCs. The receptors derive from a woman in her thirties or forties in good health and CMV-seropositive. The CDR3 runs from the conserved cysteine through the conserved F or W. Each record gives: CDR3 length, D gene, J gene, V gene, CDR3 protein. A D gene is named only where the DNA matches it firmly.

length: 12
D: NA
J: TRBJ1-1
V: TRBV6-1
CDR3: CASRRAPNKAFF

length: 14
D: TRBD1
J: TRBJ1-6
V: TRBV9
CDR3: CASSDRDRASPLHF

length: 17
D: TRBD1
J: TRBJ1-1
V: TRBV5-4
CDR3: CASSLAAGTGGLAEAFF

length: 12
D: NA
J: TRBJ2-7
V: TRBV11-3
CDR3: CASGRSSYEQYF

length: 13
D: NA
J: TRBJ2-3
V: TRBV6-4
CDR3: CASSDTGLSTQYF

length: 16
D: NA
J: TRBJ1-1
V: TRBV7-9
CDR3: CSSIPGGARMNTEAFF

length: 15
D: TRBD1
J: TRBJ1-6
V: TRBV7-9
CDR3: CASSFTGGYNSPLHF

length: 15
D: NA
J: TRBJ2-7
V: TRBV4-1
CDR3: CASSQEGRVNYEQYF

length: 14
D: NA
J: TRBJ2-2
V: TRBV6-1
CDR3: CASSHTGLTGELFF

length: 14
D: TRBD1
J: TRBJ1-1
V: TRBV6-5
CDR3: CASSTGTGDTEAFF

length: 14
D: NA
J: TRBJ1-2
V: TRBV7-9
CDR3: CASSPQAREYGYTF

length: 15
D: TRBD2
J: TRBJ2-1
V: TRBV6-5
CDR3: CASSETSGEYNEQFF

length: 13
D: NA
J: TRBJ1-5
V: TRBV29-1
CDR3: CSVGVGSNQPQHF

length: 15
D: NA
J: TRBJ2-5
V: TRBV7-8
CDR3: CASSLPRQLQETQYF

length: 16
D: TRBD1
J: TRBJ2-2
V: TRBV29-1
CDR3: CSARQGAGLGPGELFF

length: 15
D: NA
J: TRBJ2-1
V: TRBV11-2
CDR3: CASSYERVGYNEQFF

length: 12
D: TRBD1
J: TRBJ2-7
V: TRBV6-6
CDR3: CASRDRVLEQYF

length: 17
D: TRBD1
J: TRBJ1-4
V: TRBV5-1
CDR3: CASSSSPTGGQNEKLFF

length: 13
D: NA
J: TRBJ2-1
V: TRBV28
CDR3: CASSRGQFGEQFF

length: 15
D: TRBD2
J: TRBJ2-1
V: TRBV2
CDR3: CASSDPGLPYNEQFF

length: 14
D: TRBD1
J: NA
V: TRBV6-1
CDR3: CASSESGQSYEQYF

length: 16
D: NA
J: TRBJ2-2
V: TRBV2
CDR3: CASNELGLRNTGELFF

length: 16
D: TRBD2
J: TRBJ2-1
V: TRBV9
CDR3: CASSPIRTSGNNEQFF

length: 13
D: NA
J: TRBJ2-5
V: TRBV13
CDR3: CASRRGGEETQYF

length: 14
D: TRBD1
J: TRBJ2-5
V: TRBV18
CDR3: CASSRTGLGETQYF